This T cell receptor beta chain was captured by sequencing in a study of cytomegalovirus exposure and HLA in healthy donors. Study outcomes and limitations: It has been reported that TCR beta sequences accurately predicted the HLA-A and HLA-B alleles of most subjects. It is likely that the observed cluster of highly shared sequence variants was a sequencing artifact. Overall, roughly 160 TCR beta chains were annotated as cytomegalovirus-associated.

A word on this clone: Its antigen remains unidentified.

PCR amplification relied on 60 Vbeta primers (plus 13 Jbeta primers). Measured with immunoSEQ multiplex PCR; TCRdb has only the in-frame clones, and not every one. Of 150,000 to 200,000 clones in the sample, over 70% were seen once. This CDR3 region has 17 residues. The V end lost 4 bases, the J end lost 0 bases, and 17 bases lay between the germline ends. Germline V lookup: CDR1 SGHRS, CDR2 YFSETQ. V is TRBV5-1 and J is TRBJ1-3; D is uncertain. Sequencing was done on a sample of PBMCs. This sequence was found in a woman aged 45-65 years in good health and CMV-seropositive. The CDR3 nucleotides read TGCGCCAGCAGCCTTAATGGGCCCTACCTCTCTGGAAACACCATATATTTT. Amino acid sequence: CASSLNGPYLSGNTIYF.